Presented here are 23 T cell receptor beta chains from one specimen sequenced in a study of blood T cells in healthy people across ages. The use of a sample-barcoded 5' primer and a J-beta primer mix characterized a second PCR of 7 to 11 cycles. From the 5' RACE reads, TCRdb called clonotypes with MiXCR, one entry per CDR3 protein. The sample lists hundreds of thousands of distinct CDR3 sequences, about half seen once, with about a third in the top ten. Sequenced input: blood. The receptors originated from a woman between 55 and 75 years old in good health.

The chain employs TRBV9 and TRBJ2-1; D tentatively fits TRBD1 or TRBD2 (5 bases each). Germline V gives CDR1 SGDLS, CDR2 YYNGEE. Trimming removed 0 bases from V and 7 bases from J, with 14 bases in between. The CDR3 consists of 15 residues. CDR3 sequence reads: CASSVASTPGNEQFF. The CDR3 nucleotides are TGTGCCAGCAGCGTAGCTAGCACCCCAGGGAATGAGCAGTTCTTC.

Only one count was recorded for this clonotype. This may be a read error, as it is one base from a much larger clone. CDR3 coding DNA: TGTACCAGCAATAGCGGGAGAGGAGATACGCAGTATTTT. Residues: CTSNSGRGDTQYF. This sequence joins TRBV9 and TRBJ2-3; 9 bases align to TRBD2. The CDR3 covers 13 residues. CDR1 SGDLS and CDR2 YYNGEE come from the germline V gene.

This clonotype occurred many times. V and J are TRBV30 and TRBJ2-2, with 12 bases matching TRBD2. V was pared by 1 base and J by 7 bases, with 4 bases of the junction left unmatched. The CDR3 runs 15 residues. Germline-derived CDR1 and CDR2 are GTSNPN and SVGIG (reference sequence). The CDR3 nucleotides are TGTGCCTGGAGTGGACTAGCGGGAGTAGGCGGGGAGCTGTTTTTT. It encodes CAWSGLAGVGGELFF.

V and J are TRBV24-1 and TRBJ2-7, with 8 nucleotides matching TRBD2. J gave up 7 bases and V 1 base, and 11 bases lay outside the gene matches. Germline CDR1 KGHDR, CDR2 SFDVKD. The CDR3 covers 16 residues. The CDR3 loop reads CATSDLEAGDYNEQYF. The CDR3 DNA sequence: TGTGCCACCAGTGATTTAGAAGCGGGAGACTACAATGAGCAGTACTTC.

V is TRBV6-2 or TRBV6-3 and J is TRBJ1-1; D perhaps matches TRBD1 (6 bases). The germline V gene has CDR1 MNHEY and CDR2 SVGEGT. Trimming took 5 bases from V and 6 from J, leaving 13 bases between them. The CDR3 runs to 13 residues. CDR3 sequence (DNA): TGTGCCAGCAGTCGGGGGGGCTGGGCTGAAGCTTTCTTT. Its translation is CASSRGGWAEAFF.

V usage is TRBV6-5 and J usage is TRBJ2-7; D gene uncertain. Germline V CDR1 and CDR2: MNHEY, SVGAGI. CDR3 size: 12 residues. With 0 bases removed from V and 8 bases from J, the gap between germline ends came to 8 bases. The CDR3 sequence: CASSYSKGKQYF. CDR3 nucleotides: TGTGCCAGCAGTTACTCGAAAGGCAAGCAGTACTTC.

The chain uses TRBV29-1 and TRBJ2-3; D tentatively fits TRBD1 or TRBD2 (6 bases each). Trimming removed 3 bases at V and 6 bases at J, with 13 bases between. Germline assignment: CDR1 SQVTM and CDR2 ANQGSEA. This CDR3 comprises 13 residues. CDR3 amino acids: CSVDWGAGDTQYF. Written as DNA, the CDR3 is TGCAGCGTTGATTGGGGGGCTGGGGATACGCAGTATTTT.

The chain recombines TRBV5-1 with TRBJ1-2, with 7 bases lining up with TRBD1. J gave up 1 base and V 7 bases, and 13 bases lay outside the gene matches. This CDR3 spans 16 amino acids. Germline-derived CDR1 and CDR2 are SGHRS and YFSETQ. The CDR3 loop reads CASCTGTVEFNYGYTF. The DNA for the CDR3 is TGCGCCAGCTGTACCGGGACAGTGGAATTTAACTATGGCTACACCTTC.

There are a few counts of this clonotype. The chain combines TRBV27 with TRBJ2-7, with D possibly matching TRBD2 (5 bases). This CDR3 comprises 14 residues. The ends were cut back, 5 bases at V and 0 bases at J, with 11 bases in the middle. CDR1 MNHEY and CDR2 SMNVEV come from the germline V gene (reference sequence). For the CDR3, the DNA is TGTGCCAGCAGTACGACGGGGAGCTCCTACGAGCAGTACTTC. This codes for CASSTTGSSYEQYF.

The chain carries TRBV6-1 and TRBJ2-1, with TRBD2 identical over 7 bases. V was clipped by 6 bases and J by 7 bases; unmatched bases: 18. Germline V gene data show CDR1 as MNHNS and CDR2 as SASEGT. This CDR3 region has 17 residues. The chain's CDR3 is CASSEPRGGREWNEQFF. In DNA form, the CDR3 reads TGTGCCAGCAGCGAACCTCGCGGCGGGAGAGAGTGGAATGAGCAGTTCTTC.

The rearrangement joins TRBV29-1 to TRBJ2-3; 10 bases are shared with TRBD1. The V gene's germline CDR1 is SQVTM and CDR2 ANQGSEA. V lost 2 bases and J lost 6; bases outside the gene matches: 14. The CDR3 spans 17 residues. The chain's CDR3 is CSVEKGDRGLLRDTQYF. CDR3 bases: TGCAGCGTTGAAAAAGGTGACAGGGGGCTCTTGCGGGATACGCAGTATTTT.

About this clonotype itself: One end of the junction does not line up with germline, which may come from a read error. The gene calls are TRBV2 and TRBJ2-7, with 10 bases identical to TRBD2. The CDR3 totals 15 residues. From germline, CDR1 is SNHLY and CDR2 FYNNEI. This chain's CDR3 is CASGERLAGAYEQYF. The CDR3 coding sequence is TGTGCCAGCGGTGAAAGACTAGCGGGCGCCTACGAGCAGTACTTC.

This rearrangement joins TRBV7-7 to TRBJ2-1; D not resolved. CDR1 is SSHAT, CDR2 FNYEAQ, per germline (reference sequence). CDR3 length: 14 amino acids. V gave up 1 base and J gave up 9 bases, with 13 bases separating them. This CDR3 is CASSLGAGSGEQFF. The CDR3 bases are TGTGCCAGCAGCTTAGGTGCCGGCTCAGGTGAGCAGTTCTTC.

The chain recombines TRBV20-1 with TRBJ2-1; perhaps TRBD1 as D (5 bases). The DNA end is a closer match to TRBJ2-7, so the J assignment may be wrong. Germline CDR1 is DFQATT and CDR2 is SNEGSKA (reference sequence). This CDR3 comprises 15 residues. The CDR3 is CSAPRAGIPDNEQYF. The CDR3, as DNA: TGCAGTGCCCCTAGAGCAGGGATCCCCGACAATGAGCAGTACTTC.

The V and J genes are TRBV12-3 or TRBV12-4 and TRBJ2-7; 8 bases map to TRBD1. The CDR3 spans 17 residues. The V and J ends lost 1 base and 2 bases, in that order; junction bases with no gene match: 10. DNA of the CDR3: TGTGCCAGCAGTTTAGTAGGGACAGGCTTGAAGACCTACGAGCAGTACTTC. Amino acid sequence: CASSLVGTGLKTYEQYF.

The DNA for the CDR3 is TGTGCCAGCAGCGGGGACATCTTCGGGACAGATACGCAGTATTTT. It specifies CASSGDIFGTDTQYF. V gene TRBV9 combines with J gene TRBJ2-3, with TRBD1 as a possible D gene (6 bases). There are 15 residues in the CDR3. V was pared by 3 bases and J by 3 bases, with 14 bases between. Germline CDR1 SGDLS, CDR2 YYNGEE.

V usage is TRBV24-1 and J usage is TRBJ2-3; perhaps TRBD1 as D (5 bases). The CDR3 totals 14 residues. With 6 bases removed from V and 2 bases from J, the gap between germline ends came to 11 bases. Germline CDR1 is KGHDR and CDR2 is SFDVKD. For the CDR3, the DNA is TGTGCCACCAGTAAAGAGGACATCACAGATACGCAGTATTTT. Translated, it gives CATSKEDITDTQYF.

The sample holds a few counts of this clonotype. The V gene is TRBV7-2, the J gene TRBJ2-4; D is unclear. Germline V gene lookup returns CDR1 SGHTA and CDR2 FQGNSA. V shed 5 bases and J shed 7 bases, with 12 bases lying between them. This CDR3 contains 13 residues. Here the CDR3 DNA reads TGTGCCAGCAGCCTAAATGGTGGTAACATTCAGTACTTC. Amino acid sequence: CASSLNGGNIQYF.

This rearrangement joins TRBV7-2 to TRBJ2-1, with D tentatively TRBD1 (5 bases). Germline assignment: CDR1 SGHTA and CDR2 FQGNSA. Between the trimmed V and J ends, which lost 4 bases and 5 bases, there was a span of 18 bases. The CDR3 runs 16 residues. Written as DNA, the CDR3 is TGTGCCAGCAGCTCCCCGCAGGGAATTCTCGACAATGAGCAGTTCTTC. Amino acids: CASSSPQGILDNEQFF.

This clonotype was seen only a few times. The CDR3, as DNA: TGTGCCAGCAGTTCCCGACGTAGCGGGACGATGGGTGAGCAGTACTTC. Protein product: CASSSRRSGTMGEQYF. The gene calls are TRBV28 and TRBJ2-4; TRBD2 agrees at 8 bases. The CDR3 runs to 16 residues. With 4 bases clipped from V and 13 bases from J, the junction kept 18 bases outside the gene matches. Germline V gene lookup returns CDR1 MDHEN and CDR2 SYDVKM.

This chain connects TRBV12-3 or TRBV12-4 to TRBJ2-1, with 7 bases fitting TRBD1. This CDR3 is built from 13 residues. The V segment lost 5 bases and the J segment 10 bases; nucleotides outside the gene matches: 8. DNA of the CDR3: TGTGCCAGCAGTAACAGGGGCAGTGGGGAGCAGTTCTTC. Residues: CASSNRGSGEQFF.

This clonotype was detected only a few times. The genes are TRBV11-1 and TRBJ2-7, with 10 bases aligning to TRBD2. Germline V lookup: CDR1 SGHAT, CDR2 FQDESV (reference sequence). CDR3 length: 16 residues. With V trimmed by 2 bases and J by 7 bases, 11 bases remained unmatched. CDR3: CASSLRSLAGAGEQYF. The CDR3 nucleotides are TGTGCCAGCAGCTTACGCTCGCTAGCGGGAGCAGGAGAGCAGTACTTC.

This clonotype was observed a few times. V gene TRBV29-1 combines with J gene TRBJ2-5; D is possibly TRBD2 (5 bases). Trimming shortened V by 6 bases and J by 11 bases, and 25 bases separated the two germline ends. This CDR3 spans 14 amino acids. Looked up from germline, CDR1 is SQVTM and CDR2 is ANQGSEA. In DNA, the CDR3 is TGCAGCGTCCAGGACTGGGTAAAGCGCAATGAGCAGTACTTC. It is translated as CSVQDWVKRNEQYF. Drawing the rest from reference TRBV29-1 and TRBJ2-5, the complete variable domain is SAVISQKPSRDICQRGTSLTIQCQVDSQVTMMFWYRQQPGQSLTLIATANQGSEATYESGFVIDKFPISRPNLTFSTLTVSNMSPEDSSIYLCSVQDWVKRNEQYFGPGTRLLVL.